The 7 T cell receptor beta chains in this list originate from one sample, sequenced in a study of tumor-infiltrating lymphocytes in primary liver carcinoma. Co-extracted RNA and DNA came from around 18-30 mg of unsorted bulk tissue. A constant-region primer served to make TCR beta cDNA from roughly 460 ng total RNA. TCR beta libraries came from three nested multiplex PCR rounds using slightly modified ARM-PCR. Primers for the first two PCR rounds were TRBV1-TRBV30 forward primers and a C-beta reverse primer (about 9 cycles per round). Each CDR3 protein gets one entry after TCRdb re-called the multiplex PCR reads with MiXCR. The table has tens of thousands of distinct CDR3 sequences, nearly 70% seen once. The sequenced sample consisted of liver tumor tissue from sampling region 4. Subset specified: tumor region T4, right-lateral pole. These receptors were collected from a man aged 40-55 years with primary liver carcinoma and hepatitis B virus infection.

In regard to this clonotype: The CDR3 carries no conserved terminal phenylalanine or tryptophan, so it likely arises from a read error. V gene TRBV7-9 combines with J gene TRBJ1-2; 7 nucleotides line up with TRBD1. The CDR3 is 13 residues long. Germline values: CDR1 SEHNR, CDR2 FQNEAQ (reference sequence). V shed 7 bases and J 5 bases; nucleotides not matched to a gene: 7. The CDR3 loop reads CASNPTGIYGYTL. CDR3 coding DNA: TGTGCCAGCAACCCGACAGGGATTTATGGCTACACCCTC.

Concerning this clonotype itself: A read error may be the cause here, since a much bigger clone is one base away. The chain couples TRBV5-1 to TRBJ1-2, with 10 bases aligning to TRBD1. V lost 5 bases, J lost 9 bases, and 10 bases stayed unmatched. Germline-derived CDR1 and CDR2 are SGHRS and YFSETQ. The CDR3 is 14 amino acids. In DNA form, the CDR3 reads TGCGCCAGCAGACCGCCGGGACAGGGGTACTGCTACACCTTC. It is translated as CASRPPGQGYCYTF.

This clonotype was seen more than once but under ten times. The chain recombines TRBV11-2 with TRBJ2-7; 8 bases line up with TRBD2. Looked up from germline, CDR1 is SGHAT and CDR2 is FQNNGV. The CDR3 contains 18 residues. The V and J ends lost 4 bases and 0 bases, in that order; junction bases with no gene match: 14. The CDR3 coding sequence is TGTGCCAGCAGCTCTACGGGACTAGTGGGTGTTTTCTCCTACGAGCAGTACTTC. Protein sequence: CASSSTGLVGVFSYEQYF.

Comment on this clonotype: Since a much larger clone is just one base distant, this may be a read error. This CDR3 fails to terminate in the conserved phenylalanine or tryptophan, so it likely reflects a read error. This chain links TRBV2 with TRBJ2-1; TRBD2 might be the D (5 bases). The CDR3 contains 13 residues. Germline V gene data show CDR1 as SNHLY and CDR2 as FYNNEI. Deletions cut 4 bases from V and 6 bases from J, with 10 bases between. CDR3 protein: CASSAIEGNEQFL. DNA of the CDR3: TGTGCCAGCAGTGCTATCGAGGGCAATGAGCAGTTCCTC.

For this clonotype: Relative to the germline gene, one junction end is altered; a read error may explain this. This sequence joins TRBV28 and TRBJ1-5; D is perhaps TRBD1 (6 bases). This CDR3 is built from 17 residues. From germline, CDR1 is MDHEN and CDR2 SYDVKM. The CDR3 region has the DNA TGTACCAGCAGTTTATCGCCACAGGGTCTCGGCAATCAGCCCCAGCATTTT. Translation gives CTSSLSPQGLGNQPQHF.

In its sample, this clonotype was seen many times. The chain is built from TRBV28 and TRBJ2-5, with 9 bases identical to TRBD2. The germline V gene encodes CDR1 MDHEN and CDR2 SYDVKM. Unmatched junction bases numbered 7, after V lost 4 bases and J lost 4 bases. The CDR3 runs to 15 residues. CDR3 in amino acids: CASSSTGREGETQYF. DNA of the CDR3: TGTGCCAGCAGTTCGACAGGGCGGGAGGGAGAGACCCAGTACTTC.

A note on this clonotype: A read error is likely, as this CDR3 ends without the conserved phenylalanine or tryptophan. The J gene is TRBJ2-7, the V gene TRBV14; D remains unclear. The V end lost 4 bases, the J end lost 2 bases, and 12 bases lay between the germline ends. The length of the CDR3 is 14 residues. Germline V gene sequence: CDR1 SGHDN, CDR2 FVKESK. The DNA of the CDR3 is TGTGCCAGCAGCCTAGACGCCACCCCCTACGAGCAGTACTTA. Translation gives CASSLDATPYEQYL.